This TCR beta chain was recovered during a study of technical replicates of blood from a few donors. Produced via immunoSEQ multiplex PCR; TCRdb's table is partial and in-frame only. The profile covers roughly 81,000 clones, with around 97% appearing a single time and less than 0.2% taken by the ten largest. V shed 6 bases and J shed 4 bases, with 21 bases lying between them. The CDR3 is 16 residues long. Germline V gene lookup returns CDR1 MNHEY and CDR2 SMNVEV (reference sequence). The rearrangement uses TRBV27 and TRBJ1-2; possible D gene TRBD1, 6 bases. The receptor's source is a human donor in good health. Material for sequencing was T cells isolated from PBMCs. As DNA, the CDR3 is TGTGCCAGCAGGTACGGGACAACACAAGCCGGCTATGGCTACACCTTC. It translates to CASRYGTTQAGYGYTF.